The 31 T cell receptor beta chains below all came from one sample that was sequenced in a study of blood T cell repertoires in COVID-19. Using immunoSEQ multiplex PCR, the repertoire was profiled, and TCRdb retains in-frame clones only, with some absent. The sample comprises about 150,000 clones, around 80% of which are singletons, and around 7.7% rests with the top ten. Material for sequencing was PBMCs or T cells enriched from blood (not recorded which). All receptors derive from a man in his fifties who had recovered from COVID-19.

The CDR3, as DNA: TGTGCCAGCAGTGAAAGGGAGCCCTATGGCTACACCTTC. Encoded protein: CASSEREPYGYTF. The rearrangement joins TRBV2 to TRBJ1-2; D not certain. The CDR3 is made up of 13 amino acids. The germline gives CDR1 SNHLY, CDR2 FYNNEI. Trimming left V 2 bases short and J 4 bases short, with 8 bases between. The variable domain in full, with the rest retrieved from reference TRBV2 and TRBJ1-2, is EPEVTQTPSHQVTQMGQEVILRCVPISNHLYFYWYRQILGQKVEFLVSFYNNEISEKSEIFDDQFSVERPDGSNFTLKIRSTKLEDSAMYFCASSEREPYGYTFGSGTRLTVV.

The chain carries TRBV10-3 and TRBJ1-2; D is perhaps TRBD1 (6 bases). Deletions cut 5 bases from V and 0 bases from J, with 10 bases between. The germline V gene has CDR1 ENHRY and CDR2 SYGVKD. This CDR3 comprises 14 residues. The CDR3 coding sequence is TGTGCCATCAGTCCCGGGACATCTAACTATGGCTACACCTTC. Translating gives CAISPGTSNYGYTF.

The chain employs TRBV18 and TRBJ1-6; D remains unclear. The CDR3 loop spans 15 amino acids. The V end was cut by 3 bases, the J end by 8 bases, with 14 bases between. Germline V gene sequence: CDR1 KGHSH, CDR2 LQKENI. The CDR3 coding sequence is TGTGCCAGCTCACCCCTTCCAAACCGGGATTCACCCCTCCACTTT. As protein: CASSPLPNRDSPLHF.

The rearrangement joins TRBV4-1 to TRBJ2-3; tentatively, D is TRBD1 (5 bases). With 0 bases removed from V and 3 bases from J, the gap between germline ends came to 16 bases. The CDR3 sequence is 17 residues long. The germline V gene has CDR1 MGHRA and CDR2 YSYEKL. The CDR3 region is CASSQDRTSILTDTQYF. CDR3 DNA: TGCGCCAGCAGCCAAGACCGGACATCGATCTTGACAGATACGCAGTATTTT.

This chain connects TRBV15 to TRBJ1-1; D is unclear. This CDR3 has 16 residues. Trimming pared 2 bases from V and 2 bases from J, leaving 15 bases between. Per germline, CDR1 LNHNV and CDR2 YYDKDF (reference sequence). This CDR3 reads CATSRSMGGQNTEAFF. The CDR3 DNA follows: TGTGCCACCAGCAGATCGATGGGAGGCCAAAACACTGAAGCTTTCTTT.

This sequence joins TRBV9 and TRBJ2-5, with D possibly TRBD2 on 6 matching bases. This CDR3 has 18 residues. The germline CDR1 and CDR2 sequences are SGDLS and YYNGEE. V lost 5 bases to trimming and J lost 3 bases, with 26 bases between them. CDR3 sequence (DNA): TGTGCCAGCAGTCGCTCCCCGGGCGGGGCGGCAAGAAAAGAGACCCAGTACTTC. Amino acids: CASSRSPGGAARKETQYF.

This clone was detected many times. The identical CDR3 is also encoded by other nucleotide sequences in the sample. V is TRBV6-5 and J is TRBJ2-2, with TRBD1 matching 8 bases. The CDR3 extends over 12 amino acids. Germline V gene data show CDR1 as MNHEY and CDR2 as SVGAGI. The trim removed 8 bases at V and 8 bases at J, leaving 4 bases unmatched. CDR3 DNA sequence: TGTGCCAGCCGACAGGGGACTGGGGAGCTGTTTTTT. Amino acids: CASRQGTGELFF.

V and J are TRBV12-3 or TRBV12-4 and TRBJ1-1, with no clear D. The V gene lost 3 bases and the J gene lost 10 bases, with 15 bases spanning the gap. This CDR3 is built from 13 residues. The DNA of the CDR3 is TGTGCCAGCAGTTTCTTGTCCTCCCCCTCAGCTTTCTTT. Translation gives CASSFLSSPSAFF.

This chain connects TRBV2 to TRBJ2-3; D not certain. Trimming left V 6 bases short and J 2 bases short, with 6 bases between. The V gene's germline CDR1 is SNHLY and CDR2 FYNNEI. The CDR3 consists of 12 residues. In DNA, the CDR3 is TGTGCCAGCAGGGGCGACACAGATACGCAGTATTTT. This encodes CASRGDTDTQYF. Combining the CDR3 with reference TRBV2 and TRBJ2-3 gives the whole variable domain EPEVTQTPSHQVTQMGQEVILRCVPISNHLYFYWYRQILGQKVEFLVSFYNNEISEKSEIFDDQFSVERPDGSNFTLKIRSTKLEDSAMYFCASRGDTDTQYFGPGTRLTVL.

The gene calls are TRBV11-2 and TRBJ1-2, with a tentative D call TRBD1 (6 bases). Germline-derived CDR1 and CDR2 are SGHAT and FQNNGV. V dropped 0 bases and J dropped 5 bases, with 13 bases sitting between them. This CDR3 region has 15 residues. CDR3 nucleotide sequence: TGTGCCAGCAGCTTAGAGGGGGCCGTCGGGTATGGCTACACCTTC. Protein product: CASSLEGAVGYGYTF.

V gene TRBV6-6 combines with J gene TRBJ2-2; 8 nucleotides line up with TRBD2. In germline, CDR1 is MNHNY, CDR2 SVGAGI (reference sequence). J gave up 0 bases and V 3 bases, and 3 bases lay outside the gene matches. The CDR3 has 16 residues. The CDR3 bases are TGTGCCAGCAGTTATTCCGGGGGGGCGAACACCGGGGAGCTGTTTTTT. Protein sequence: CASSYSGGANTGELFF.

The CDR3 bases are TGTGCCAGTCTAGCCTACGAGCAGTACTTC. Translated: CASLAYEQYF. The chain has TRBV6-4 and TRBJ2-7, with D uncertain. Germline lookup yields CDR1 MRHNA and CDR2 SNTAGT. With 9 bases removed from V and 2 bases from J, the gap between germline ends came to 5 bases. CDR3 length: 10 amino acids.

The chain has TRBV4-3 and TRBJ2-3; D not resolved. This CDR3 comprises 16 residues. V lost 0 bases to trimming and J lost 0 bases, with 10 bases between them. Germline V CDR1 and CDR2: LGHNA, YSLEER. In nucleotides, the CDR3 is TGCGCCAGCAGCCAAGAGTTCAGGTCTAGCACAGATACGCAGTATTTT. Protein: CASSQEFRSSTDTQYF.

V gene TRBV11-2 combines with J gene TRBJ2-1; D not certain. The V and J ends lost 3 bases and 7 bases respectively, with 4 bases between them. Germline V gene sequence: CDR1 SGHAT, CDR2 FQNNGV. The CDR3 has 11 residues. The CDR3 sequence is CASSFSNEQFF. For the CDR3, the DNA is TGTGCCAGCAGCTTTAGTAATGAGCAGTTCTTC.

The chain has TRBV6-5 and TRBJ2-7, with D maybe TRBD1 (5 bases). This CDR3 comprises 14 residues. Trimming removed 7 bases from V and 5 bases from J, with 18 bases in between. Germline values: CDR1 MNHEY, CDR2 SVGAGI. The CDR3 sequence: CASKLTVSSDEQYF. CDR3 nucleotide sequence: TGTGCCAGCAAGTTGACAGTATCGTCGGACGAGCAGTACTTC.

J is TRBJ2-5 and V is TRBV27, with D possibly TRBD2 on 6 matching bases. CDR1 and CDR2 from the germline V gene are MNHEY and SMNVEV (reference sequence). Trimming left V 4 bases short and J 4 bases short, with 19 bases between. This CDR3 contains 16 residues. In DNA form, the CDR3 reads TGTGCCAGCAGTTACCAGCTGGGGGGACTGGGAGAGACCCAGTACTTC. This gives the protein CASSYQLGGLGETQYF.

The gene calls are TRBV5-1 and TRBJ1-2, with D possibly being TRBD1 (5 bases). This CDR3 region has 14 residues. V was trimmed by 0 bases and J by 4 bases, leaving 10 bases between them. CDR1 is SGHRS, CDR2 YFSETQ, per germline. The CDR3 DNA reads TGCGCCAGCAGCTTGGATACAGGTTCCTATGGCTACACCTTC. Encoded protein: CASSLDTGSYGYTF.

This clone was seen just once. This chain links TRBV9 with TRBJ2-7; D may be TRBD1 (5 bases). Germline V gives CDR1 SGDLS, CDR2 YYNGEE. V lost 0 bases, J lost 6 bases, and 13 bases lay in between. The CDR3 is made up of 14 amino acids. The CDR3 reads CASSVGGAGSEQYF. CDR3 coding DNA: TGTGCCAGCAGCGTAGGTGGGGCAGGCTCCGAGCAGTACTTC.

V gene TRBV10-3 combines with J gene TRBJ2-7; weak D call: TRBD1 (5 bases). The V gene's germline CDR1 is ENHRY and CDR2 SYGVKD. This CDR3 has 15 residues. V was cut by 3 bases and J by 0 bases, with 12 bases left in between. The CDR3 is CAISDLYRSSYEQYF. CDR3 nucleotides: TGTGCCATCAGTGACCTTTACAGGAGCTCCTACGAGCAGTACTTC.

This chain joins TRBV27 and TRBJ2-2, with TRBD1 matching 10 bases. The J segment lost 5 bases and the V segment lost 4 bases, leaving 7 bases of the junction unmatched. The CDR3 covers 16 residues. The germline V gene encodes CDR1 MNHEY and CDR2 SMNVEV (reference sequence). The CDR3 coding sequence is TGTGCCAGCAGTTCCGCCGGGACAGGGGTAACCGGGGAGCTGTTTTTT. This encodes CASSSAGTGVTGELFF.

This clone was detected only once. The chain uses TRBV19 and TRBJ1-6; D gene unclear. Between the trimmed V and J ends, which lost 3 bases and 10 bases, there was a span of 16 bases. This CDR3 is 15 amino acids long. Germline CDR1 LNHDA, CDR2 SQIVND (reference sequence). CDR3 region: CASSIRNFGRSPLHF. For the CDR3, the DNA is TGTGCCAGTAGTATTAGGAATTTCGGGAGGTCACCCCTCCACTTT.

The V and J genes are TRBV9 and TRBJ2-1; the match to TRBD2 covers 11 bases. V lost 4 bases and J lost 8; bases outside the gene matches: 11. Germline V gene lookup returns CDR1 SGDLS and CDR2 YYNGEE. CDR3 size: 16 residues. CDR3 in amino acids: CASSQTGTSGWDEQFF. DNA of the CDR3: TGTGCCAGCAGCCAAACCGGGACTAGCGGTTGGGATGAGCAGTTCTTC.

The chain links TRBV7-9 to TRBJ1-1; D unclear. Per germline, CDR1 SEHNR and CDR2 FQNEAQ (reference sequence). The CDR3 is made up of 13 amino acids. Trimming took 3 bases from V and 1 from J, leaving 6 bases between them. In DNA form, the CDR3 reads TGTGCCAGCAGCTTTTCTAAGAACACTGAAGCTTTCTTT. Protein product: CASSFSKNTEAFF.

This chain links TRBV6-6 with TRBJ1-2; D not resolved. The V end was cut by 2 bases, the J end by 7 bases, with 5 bases between. Germline values: CDR1 MNHNY, CDR2 SVGAGI (reference sequence). The CDR3 totals 11 residues. The CDR3 nucleotides read TGTGCCAGCAGTTACAACGGTGGCTACACCTTC. Translating it yields CASSYNGGYTF.

Remarks on this clone: One junction end does not reproduce the germline sequence, and a read error may be involved. The V gene is TRBV7-3, the J gene TRBJ2-1; a weak D match, TRBD1 (6 bases). CDR3 length: 15 residues. In germline, CDR1 is SGHTA, CDR2 FQGTGA. This CDR3 is CASSQGKSSSNEQFF. The CDR3 bases are TGTGCCAGCAGCCAGGGGAAAAGTTCCTCCAATGAGCAGTTCTTC.

The chain employs TRBV5-1 and TRBJ1-3; D perhaps matches TRBD1 (6 bases). Trimming pared 7 bases from V and 2 bases from J, leaving 19 bases between. The CDR3 is 16 amino acids. Germline values: CDR1 SGHRS, CDR2 YFSETQ. For the CDR3, the DNA is TGCGCCAGCTCCCAGACAGGTATTTTAACTGGAAACACCATATATTTT. Its protein is CASSQTGILTGNTIYF.

This clone was observed a single time. This chain joins TRBV6-2 or TRBV6-3 and TRBJ2-7, with 8 nucleotides matching TRBD2. The V segment lost 0 bases and the J segment 3 bases; nucleotides outside the gene matches: 4. The CDR3 loop spans 15 amino acids. Germline CDR1 is MNHEY and CDR2 is SVGEGT. In nucleotides, the CDR3 is TGTGCCAGCAGTTACTCGACGGGGGGGTTCTACGAGCAGTACTTC. Its protein product is CASSYSTGGFYEQYF.

The chain joins TRBV19 to TRBJ1-1; no clear D gene. This CDR3 contains 12 residues. Germline V CDR1 and CDR2: LNHDA, SQIVND (reference sequence). V lost 3 bases, J lost 6 bases, and 8 bases lay in between. The CDR3 DNA reads as TGTGCCAGTAGTATCTTGGGAGCTGAAGCTTTCTTT. This codes for CASSILGAEAFF.

The V and J genes are TRBV11-3 and TRBJ1-2; D possibly corresponds to TRBD1 (6 bases). Germline CDR1 reads SGHNT; CDR2 reads YENEEA. The CDR3 runs to 14 residues. The V and J ends lost 0 bases and 4 bases respectively, with 9 bases between them. Here the CDR3 DNA reads TGTGCCAGCAGCTTAGACCTGGACAGCTATGGCTACACCTTC. Its translation: CASSLDLDSYGYTF.

In its sample, this clone was seen a few times. Here the CDR3 DNA reads TGTGCCAGCAGCGGCTCTAGCGGGGGTCAATACAATGAGCAGTTCTTC. This gives the protein CASSGSSGGQYNEQFF. This rearrangement joins TRBV9 to TRBJ2-1; TRBD2 agrees at 10 bases. This CDR3 has 16 residues. Germline V CDR1 and CDR2: SGDLS, YYNGEE. The J segment lost 4 bases and the V segment lost 3 bases, leaving 7 bases of the junction unmatched.

The gene calls are TRBV19 and TRBJ2-5; no reliable D call. This CDR3 has 14 amino acids. V lost 8 bases and J lost 5, with 18 bases in between. Germline CDR1 LNHDA, CDR2 SQIVND (reference sequence). The CDR3: CASSLRGTEETQYF. CDR3 DNA sequence: TGTGCCAGTTCCCTGCGAGGAACGGAGGAGACCCAGTACTTC.